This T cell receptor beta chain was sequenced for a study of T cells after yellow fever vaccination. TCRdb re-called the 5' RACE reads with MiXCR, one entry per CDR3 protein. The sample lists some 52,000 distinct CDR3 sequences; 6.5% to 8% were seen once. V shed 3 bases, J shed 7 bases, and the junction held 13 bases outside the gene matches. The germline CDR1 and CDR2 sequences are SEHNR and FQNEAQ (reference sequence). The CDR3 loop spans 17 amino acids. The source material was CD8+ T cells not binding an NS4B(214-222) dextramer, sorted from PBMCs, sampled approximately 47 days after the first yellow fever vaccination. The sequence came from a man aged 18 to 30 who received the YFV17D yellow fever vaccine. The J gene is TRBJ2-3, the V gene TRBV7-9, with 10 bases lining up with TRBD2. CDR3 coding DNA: TGTGCCAGCAGCTTTCCCACAGCGGGGGGGGCCCTAAATACGCAGTATTTT. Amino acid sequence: CASSFPTAGGALNTQYF.